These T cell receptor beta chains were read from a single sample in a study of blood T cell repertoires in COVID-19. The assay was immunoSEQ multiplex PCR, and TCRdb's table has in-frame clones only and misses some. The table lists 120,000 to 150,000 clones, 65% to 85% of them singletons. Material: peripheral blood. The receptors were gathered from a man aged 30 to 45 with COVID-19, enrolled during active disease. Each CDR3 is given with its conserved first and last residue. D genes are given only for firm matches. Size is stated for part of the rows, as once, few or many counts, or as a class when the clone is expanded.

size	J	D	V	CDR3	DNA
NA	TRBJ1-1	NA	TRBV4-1	CASSHASGYQNTEAFF	TGCGCCAGCAGCCATGCCTCGGGGTATCAGAACACTGAAGCTTTCTTT
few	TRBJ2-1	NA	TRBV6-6	CASSFTRRDNEQFF	TGTGCCAGCAGTTTTACCCGACGGGACAATGAGCAGTTCTTC
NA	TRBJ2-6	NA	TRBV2	CASSAGLTSGANVLTF	TGTGCCAGCAGTGCAGGTCTCACCTCTGGGGCCAACGTCCTGACTTTC
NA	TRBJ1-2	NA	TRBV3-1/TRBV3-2	CASSQAPDSDGYTF	TGTGCCAGCAGCCAAGCCCCCGACAGCGACGGCTACACCTTC
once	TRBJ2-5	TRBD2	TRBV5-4	CASSLGGGSGSETQYF	TGTGCCAGCAGCTTGGGGGGCGGGAGCGGGAGTGAGACCCAGTACTTC
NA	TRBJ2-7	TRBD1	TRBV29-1	CSVQGARTYEQYF	TGCAGCGTGCAGGGGGCGCGGACCTACGAGCAGTACTTC
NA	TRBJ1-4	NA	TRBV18	CASSQRDFSNEKLFF	TGTGCCAGCTCACAACGGGACTTTTCGAATGAAAAACTGTTTTTT
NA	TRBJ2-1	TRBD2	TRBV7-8	CASSPPWTSIKHEQFF	TGTGCCAGCAGCCCCCCGTGGACTAGTATTAAGCATGAGCAGTTCTTC
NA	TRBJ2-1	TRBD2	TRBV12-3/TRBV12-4	CASSLGGVGQFF	TGTGCCAGCAGTCTCGGGGGGGTCGGGCAGTTCTTC
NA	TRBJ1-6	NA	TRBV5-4	CASSPSQDSPLHF	TGTGCCAGCAGCCCCTCACAGGATTCACCCCTCCACTTT
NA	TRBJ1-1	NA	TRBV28	CASSIRRSGSEAFF	TGTGCCAGCAGTATTCGGAGGTCAGGATCTGAAGCTTTCTTT
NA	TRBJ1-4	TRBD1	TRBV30	CARRVGGSEKLFF	TGTGCCCGGAGGGTAGGGGGCTCAGAAAAACTGTTTTTT
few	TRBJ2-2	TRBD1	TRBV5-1	CASSSSGGTGELFF	TGCGCCAGCAGCTCCTCAGGGGGAACCGGGGAGCTGTTTTTT
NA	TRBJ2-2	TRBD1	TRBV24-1	CATSDLDRGLAGELFF	TGTGCCACCAGTGACCTGGACAGGGGGCTAGCCGGGGAGCTGTTTTTT
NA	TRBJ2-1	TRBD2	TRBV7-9	CASSLGQVAGDNEQFF	TGTGCCAGCAGCTTAGGGCAGGTAGCGGGAGACAATGAGCAGTTCTTC
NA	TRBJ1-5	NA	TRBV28	CASISGGADRQPQHF	TGTGCCAGCATCTCGGGGGGGGCTGACAGGCAGCCCCAGCATTTT
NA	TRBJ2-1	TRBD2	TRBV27	CASSPLGAGGYNEQFF	TGTGCCAGCAGTCCCCTCGGGGCGGGAGGGTACAATGAGCAGTTCTTC
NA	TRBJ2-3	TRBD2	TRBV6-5	CASSPRTSGRDTQYF	TGTGCCAGCAGTCCCAGGACTAGCGGGAGGGATACGCAGTATTTT
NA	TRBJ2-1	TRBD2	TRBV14	CASSQWSSSGNEQFF	TGTGCCAGCAGCCAATGGAGCTCTAGCGGGAATGAGCAGTTCTTC
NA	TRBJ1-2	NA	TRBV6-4	CAGTGSYGYTF	TGTGCCGGAACAGGGAGCTATGGCTACACCTTC
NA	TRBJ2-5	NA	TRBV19	CASSKTGVEETQYF	TGTGCCAGTAGTAAGACGGGAGTTGAAGAGACCCAGTACTTC
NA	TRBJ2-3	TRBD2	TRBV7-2	CASSLELAGTDTQYF	TGTGCCAGCAGCTTAGAACTAGCGGGGACAGATACGCAGTATTTT
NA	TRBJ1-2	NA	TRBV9	CASSPYSGSDYGYTF	TGTGCCAGCAGCCCCTACTCGGGGTCAGACTATGGCTACACCTTC
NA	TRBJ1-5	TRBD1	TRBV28	CASSRAGTGFQPQHF	TGTGCCAGCAGTCGCGCCGGGACAGGGTTTCAGCCCCAGCATTTT
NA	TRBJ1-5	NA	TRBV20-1	CSASAGREGQPQHF	TGCAGTGCTAGTGCAGGCAGGGAAGGTCAGCCCCAGCATTTT
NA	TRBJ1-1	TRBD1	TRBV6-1	CASSETGTGNTEAFF	TGTGCCAGCAGTGAAACCGGGACAGGGAACACTGAAGCTTTCTTT
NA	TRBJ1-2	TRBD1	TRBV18	CASSPYQGARDYGYTF	TGTGCCAGCTCACCGTACCAGGGGGCTAGGGACTATGGCTACACCTTC
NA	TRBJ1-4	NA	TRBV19	CASRGRGFEKLFF	TGTGCCAGTCGGGGCAGGGGCTTTGAAAAACTGTTTTTT
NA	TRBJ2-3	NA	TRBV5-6	CASSLDWAESTDTQYF	TGTGCCAGCAGCTTGGACTGGGCAGAGAGCACAGATACGCAGTATTTT
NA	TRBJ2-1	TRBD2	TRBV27	CASKSGLAGVDEQFF	TGTGCCAGCAAATCCGGACTAGCGGGAGTAGATGAGCAGTTCTTC
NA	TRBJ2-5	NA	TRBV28	CASSFRGAQETQYF	TGTGCCAGCAGTTTCAGGGGAGCCCAAGAGACCCAGTACTTC
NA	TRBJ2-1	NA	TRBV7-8	CASSVDGGGDEQFF	TGTGCCAGCAGCGTAGATGGAGGAGGCGATGAGCAGTTCTTC
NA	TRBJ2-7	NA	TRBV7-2	CASSSLLSGRAYEQYF	TGTGCCAGCAGCTCCCTTCTTAGCGGACGGGCCTACGAGCAGTACTTC
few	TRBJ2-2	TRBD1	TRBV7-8	CASSITGQGKRTGELFF	TGTGCCAGCAGCATAACCGGACAGGGAAAACGGACCGGGGAGCTGTTTTTT
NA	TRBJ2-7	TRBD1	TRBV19	CASSKTGVGGPLYEQYF	TGTGCCAGTAGTAAGACAGGGGTAGGAGGTCCCCTCTACGAGCAGTACTTC
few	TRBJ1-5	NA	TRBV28	CASSFRTSYSNQPQHF	TGTGCCAGCAGTTTTCGGACAAGTTATAGCAATCAGCCCCAGCATTTT
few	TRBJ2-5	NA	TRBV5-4	CASSLSGRQETQYF	TGTGCCAGCAGCTTAAGCGGTAGGCAAGAGACCCAGTACTTC
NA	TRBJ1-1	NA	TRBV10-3	CAISEGGVDSSGAFF	TGTGCCATCAGTGAGGGTGGTGTGGACTCCAGCGGAGCTTTCTTT
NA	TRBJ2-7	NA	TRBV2	CASSGERASHEQYF	TGTGCCAGCAGTGGTGAGAGAGCATCTCACGAGCAGTACTTC
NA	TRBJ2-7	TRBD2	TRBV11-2	CASSWTSGSGEQYF	TGTGCCAGCAGCTGGACTAGCGGGAGTGGAGAGCAGTACTTC
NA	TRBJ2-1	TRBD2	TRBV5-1	CASSYKTSVGNEQFF	TGCGCCAGCAGCTACAAAACTAGCGTGGGTAATGAGCAGTTCTTC
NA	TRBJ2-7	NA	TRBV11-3	CASSRSEFYEQYF	TGTGCCAGCAGCCGCTCAGAATTCTACGAGCAGTACTTC
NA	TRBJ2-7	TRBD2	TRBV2	CASVLASGYEQYF	TGTGCCAGCGTACTAGCTAGCGGATACGAGCAGTACTTC
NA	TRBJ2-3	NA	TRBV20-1	CSASTGRTDTQYF	TGCAGTGCTAGTACAGGGAGAACAGATACGCAGTATTTT
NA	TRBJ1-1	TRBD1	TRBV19	CASNRGGWTEAFF	TGTGCCAGTAATCGAGGGGGCTGGACTGAAGCTTTCTTT
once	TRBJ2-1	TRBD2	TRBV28	CASSLERELGYEQFF	TGTGCCAGCAGTTTAGAGCGGGAGCTCGGCTATGAGCAGTTCTTC
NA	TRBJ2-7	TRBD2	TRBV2	CASKVAGDHSYEQYF	TGTGCCAGCAAAGTAGCGGGAGATCACTCCTACGAGCAGTACTTC
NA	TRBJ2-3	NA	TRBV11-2	CASSLEFGTDTQYF	TGTGCCAGCAGCTTAGAATTCGGCACAGATACGCAGTATTTT
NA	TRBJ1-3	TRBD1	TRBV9	CASSDSGDRGLGNTIYF	TGTGCCAGCAGCGATAGTGGGGACAGGGGGCTTGGAAACACCATATATTTT
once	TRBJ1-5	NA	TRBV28	CASSLPSSGGSQPQHF	TGTGCCAGCAGTCTCCCCTCGAGTGGGGGCAGCCAGCCCCAGCATTTT
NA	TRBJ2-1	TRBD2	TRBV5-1	CASSSTSGRIEQFF	TGCGCCAGCAGCTCAACTAGCGGGAGGATTGAGCAGTTCTTC
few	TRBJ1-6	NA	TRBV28	CASTGGRAPLHF	TGTGCCAGCACTGGGGGGAGGGCGCCCCTCCACTTT
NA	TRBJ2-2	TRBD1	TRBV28	CASSRTGGAGELFF	TGTGCCAGCAGTCGGACAGGGGGGGCCGGGGAGCTGTTTTTT
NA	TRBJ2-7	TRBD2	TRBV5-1	CASSPGLAGIYEQYF	TGCGCCAGCAGCCCCGGACTAGCGGGCATTTACGAGCAGTACTTC